This T cell receptor beta chain was sequenced during a study of T cell responses to AZD1222 COVID-19 vaccine. The method was immunoSEQ multiplex PCR; TCRdb's version includes in-frame clones alone and lacks a portion of them. This table has some 130,000 clones, around 86% appearing once. Germline CDR1 is SGHDN and CDR2 is FVKESK. V was trimmed by 2 bases and J by 6 bases, leaving 8 bases between them. The length of the CDR3 is 13 residues. Overall study results and limits: It should be noted that donors were predominantly white British and more often female, and clonal diversity was possibly underestimated. Nearly half of unique spike-specific TCRs reportedly avoided B.1.351 and B.1.1.7 mutated regions. It was only a handful of AZD1222 recipients who were seropositive at baseline. Sampling that yielded the repertoires occurred only after the peak T cell response.

As to this clone: Its antigen is unknown.

The gene calls are TRBV14 and TRBJ1-5; D perhaps matches TRBD1 (5 bases). The source was peripheral blood, collected on day 0 of AZD1222 vaccination. This receptor was identified in an adult in good health. Written as DNA, the CDR3 is TGTGCCAGCAGCCAATGGGGGGGTCAGCCCCAGCATTTT. Its protein product is CASSQWGGQPQHF. The full variable domain, with the rest looked up from reference TRBV14 and TRBJ1-5, is EAGVTQFPSHSVIEKGQTVTLRCDPISGHDNLYWYRRVMGKEIKFLLHFVKESKQDESGMPNNRFLAERTGGTYSTLKVQPAELEDSGVYFCASSQWGGQPQHFGDGTRLSIL.